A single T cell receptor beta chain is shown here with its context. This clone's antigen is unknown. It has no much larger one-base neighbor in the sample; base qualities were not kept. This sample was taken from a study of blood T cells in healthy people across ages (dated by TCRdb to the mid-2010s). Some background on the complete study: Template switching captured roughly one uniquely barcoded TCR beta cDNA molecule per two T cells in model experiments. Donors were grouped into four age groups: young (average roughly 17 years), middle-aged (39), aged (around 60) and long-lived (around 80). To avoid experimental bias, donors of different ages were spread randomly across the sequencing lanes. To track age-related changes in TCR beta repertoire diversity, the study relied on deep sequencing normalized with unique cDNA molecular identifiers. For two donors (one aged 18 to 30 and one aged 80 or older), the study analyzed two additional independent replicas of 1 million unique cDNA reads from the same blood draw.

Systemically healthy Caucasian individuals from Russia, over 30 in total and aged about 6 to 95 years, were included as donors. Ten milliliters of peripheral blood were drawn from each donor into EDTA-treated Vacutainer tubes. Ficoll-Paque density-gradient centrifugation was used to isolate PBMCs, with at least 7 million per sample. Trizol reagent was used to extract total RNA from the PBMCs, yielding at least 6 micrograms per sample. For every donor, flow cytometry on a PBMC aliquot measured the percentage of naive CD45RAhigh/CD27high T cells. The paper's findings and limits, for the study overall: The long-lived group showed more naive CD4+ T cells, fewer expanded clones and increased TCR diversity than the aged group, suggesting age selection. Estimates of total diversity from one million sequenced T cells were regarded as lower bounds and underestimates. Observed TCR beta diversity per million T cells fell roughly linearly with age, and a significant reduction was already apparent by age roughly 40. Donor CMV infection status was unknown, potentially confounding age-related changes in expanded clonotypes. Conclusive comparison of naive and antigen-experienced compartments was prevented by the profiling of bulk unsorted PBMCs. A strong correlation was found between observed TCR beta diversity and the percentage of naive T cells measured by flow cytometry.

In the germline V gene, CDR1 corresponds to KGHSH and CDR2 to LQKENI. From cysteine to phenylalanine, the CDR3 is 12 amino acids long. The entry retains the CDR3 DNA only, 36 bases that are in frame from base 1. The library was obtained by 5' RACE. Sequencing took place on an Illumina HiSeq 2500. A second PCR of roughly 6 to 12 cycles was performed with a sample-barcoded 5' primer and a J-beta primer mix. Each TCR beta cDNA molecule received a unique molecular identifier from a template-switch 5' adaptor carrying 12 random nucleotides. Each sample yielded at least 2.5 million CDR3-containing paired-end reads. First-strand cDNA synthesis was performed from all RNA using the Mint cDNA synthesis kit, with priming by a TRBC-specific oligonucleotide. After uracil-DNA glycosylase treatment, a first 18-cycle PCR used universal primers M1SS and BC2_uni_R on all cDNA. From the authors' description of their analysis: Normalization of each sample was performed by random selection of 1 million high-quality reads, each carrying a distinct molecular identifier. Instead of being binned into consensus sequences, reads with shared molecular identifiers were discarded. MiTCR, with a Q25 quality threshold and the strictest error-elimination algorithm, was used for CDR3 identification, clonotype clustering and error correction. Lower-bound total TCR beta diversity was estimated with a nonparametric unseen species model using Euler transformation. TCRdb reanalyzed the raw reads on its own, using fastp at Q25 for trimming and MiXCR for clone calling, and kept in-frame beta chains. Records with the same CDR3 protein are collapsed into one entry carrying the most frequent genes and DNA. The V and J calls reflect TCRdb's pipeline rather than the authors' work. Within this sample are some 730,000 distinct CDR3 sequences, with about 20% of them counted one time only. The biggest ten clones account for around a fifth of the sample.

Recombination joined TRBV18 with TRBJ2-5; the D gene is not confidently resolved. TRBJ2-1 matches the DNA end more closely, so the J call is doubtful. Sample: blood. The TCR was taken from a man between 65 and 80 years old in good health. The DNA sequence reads TGTGCCAGCTCACCAGAGAACTATGAGCAGTTCTTC. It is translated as CASSPENYEQFF.